The clone carrying this TCR beta chain was observed a few times. The antigen remains unidentified. The data originate from a study of OX40 agonist ivuxolimab in advanced cancers. With autoimmune disease history or systemic immunosuppression, patients were excluded. V lost 6 bases and J 6 bases, leaving 12 bases between the germline ends. Germline CDR1 reads SGHTA; CDR2 reads FQGNSA. The CDR3 is 13 residues long. Study-level results: Clonal expansion by week 6 occurred in CD4+ and CD8+ blood T cells (at 0.1 to 3.0 mg/kg). In CD8+ T cells, expanded clones were on average more numerous than in CD4+. Nonresponders included some who also had low normalized T-cell clonal expansion.

Profiled with immunoSEQ multiplex PCR; TCRdb holds only in-frame clones, not every one. The table records roughly 48,000 clones, approximately 85% of them present only once. Here the sequenced sample was CD4+ or CD8+ T cells sorted from blood, taken in a trial of the OX40 agonist ivuxolimab. This chain uses TRBV7-2 with TRBJ2-4; D gene unclear. The sequence came from an adult with an advanced solid tumor such as melanoma, head and neck, liver or kidney cancer. CDR3 region: CASSQRTGNIQYF. In DNA, the CDR3 is TGTGCCAGCAGTCAGAGAACGGGAAACATTCAGTACTTC.